Within the sample, the clone carrying this T cell receptor beta chain is large. No antigen is known for it. This CDR3 spans 15 amino acids. Per germline, CDR1 KGHSH and CDR2 LQKENI. V dropped 3 bases and J dropped 5 bases, with 14 bases sitting between them. Each library started from roughly 15 ng of total RNA using the QIAseq Immune Repertoire TCR panel. TCRdb ran MiXCR on the reads and lists one entry per CDR3 protein. Here the sample spans about 600 distinct CDR3 sequences, approximately 10% being singletons. Four subsets defined by PD-1 and/or TIGIT were sorted from live CD3+CD8+TCRalphabeta+ cells. These data come from a study of circulating CD8 cells and anti-PD-1 response in melanoma. Study at large: Non-responders showed stable or progressive disease; responders showed complete or partial response.

Regarding the study as a whole: Experiments were generally run without replicates.

This sequence was found in a human donor with melanoma. The specimen was CD8+ T cells from PBMCs, collected at baseline or after one month of anti-PD-1 therapy (not recorded which). The rearrangement uses TRBV18 and TRBJ2-1; the D gene is possibly TRBD1 (5 bases). CDR3 in DNA: TGTGCCAGCTCACCCGAACAGGACCCTAACAATGAGCAGTTCTTC. It codes for CASSPEQDPNNEQFF.